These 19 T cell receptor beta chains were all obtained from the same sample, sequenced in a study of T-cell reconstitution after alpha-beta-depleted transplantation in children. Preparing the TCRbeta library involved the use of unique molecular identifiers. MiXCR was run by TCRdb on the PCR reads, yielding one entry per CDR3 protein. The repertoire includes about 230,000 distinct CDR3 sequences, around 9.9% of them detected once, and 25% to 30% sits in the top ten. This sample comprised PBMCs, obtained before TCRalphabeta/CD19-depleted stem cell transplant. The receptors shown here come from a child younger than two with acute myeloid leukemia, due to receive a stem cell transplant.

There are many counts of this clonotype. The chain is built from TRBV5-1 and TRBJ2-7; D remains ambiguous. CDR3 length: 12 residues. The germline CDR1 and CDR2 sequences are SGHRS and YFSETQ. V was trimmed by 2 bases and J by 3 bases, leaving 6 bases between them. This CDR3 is CASSFNVYEQYF. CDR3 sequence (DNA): TGCGCCAGCAGCTTCAATGTCTACGAGCAGTACTTC. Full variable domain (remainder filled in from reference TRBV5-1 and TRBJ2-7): KAGVTQTPRYLIKTRGQQVTLSCSPISGHRSVSWYQQTPGQGLQFLFEYFSETQRNKGNFPGRFSGRQFSNSRSEMNVSTLELGDSALYLCASSFNVYEQYFGPGTRLTVT.

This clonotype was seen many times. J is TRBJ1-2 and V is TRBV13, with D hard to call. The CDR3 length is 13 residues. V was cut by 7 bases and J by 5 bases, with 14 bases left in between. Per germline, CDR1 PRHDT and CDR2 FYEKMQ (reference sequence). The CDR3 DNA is TGTGCCAGCACCCCAGGAACCACATATGGCTACACCTTC. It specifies CASTPGTTYGYTF.

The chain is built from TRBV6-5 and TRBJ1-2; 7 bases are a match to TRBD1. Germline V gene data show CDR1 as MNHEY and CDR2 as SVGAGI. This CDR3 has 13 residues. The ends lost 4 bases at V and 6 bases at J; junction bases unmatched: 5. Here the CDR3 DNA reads TGTGCCAGCAGTTCTTTCGGGACAGATGGCTACACCTTC. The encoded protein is CASSSFGTDGYTF.

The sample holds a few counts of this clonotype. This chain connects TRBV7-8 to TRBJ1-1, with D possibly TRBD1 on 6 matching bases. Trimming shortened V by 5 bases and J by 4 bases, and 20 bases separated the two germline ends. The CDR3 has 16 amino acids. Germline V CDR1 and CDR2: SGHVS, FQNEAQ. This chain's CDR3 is CASSPRTAKLSTEAFF. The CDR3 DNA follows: TGTGCCAGCAGCCCCCGGACAGCCAAGCTCAGCACTGAAGCTTTCTTT.

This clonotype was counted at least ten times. The CDR3 sequence is CASSHHYGYTF. The CDR3 DNA follows: TGCGCCAGCAGCCACCACTATGGCTACACCTTC. This chain connects TRBV4-3 to TRBJ1-2; D is ambiguous. The CDR3 extends over 11 amino acids. Trimming pared 3 bases from V and 3 bases from J, leaving 2 bases between. Germline CDR1 and CDR2: LGHNA and YSLEER.

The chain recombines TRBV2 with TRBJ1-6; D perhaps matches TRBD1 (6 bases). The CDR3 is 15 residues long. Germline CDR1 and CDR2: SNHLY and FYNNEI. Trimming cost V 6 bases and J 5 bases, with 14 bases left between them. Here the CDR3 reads CASSSLRGNNSPLHF. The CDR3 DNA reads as TGTGCCAGCAGCAGCCTCAGGGGTAATAATTCACCCCTCCACTTT.

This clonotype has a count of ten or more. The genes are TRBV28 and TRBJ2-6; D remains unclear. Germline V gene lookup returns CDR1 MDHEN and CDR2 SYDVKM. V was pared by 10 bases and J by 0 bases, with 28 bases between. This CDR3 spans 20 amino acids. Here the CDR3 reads CATMSSDIGRSSSGANVLTF. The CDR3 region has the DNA TGTGCCACCATGTCAAGCGACATCGGTCGGTCTAGCTCTGGGGCCAACGTCCTGACTTTC.

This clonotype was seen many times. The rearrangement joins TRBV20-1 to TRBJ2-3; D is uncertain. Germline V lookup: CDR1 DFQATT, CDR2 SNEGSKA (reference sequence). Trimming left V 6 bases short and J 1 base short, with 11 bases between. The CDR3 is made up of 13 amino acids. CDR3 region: CSAIPPGTDTQYF. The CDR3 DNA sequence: TGCAGTGCCATCCCACCCGGCACAGATACGCAGTATTTT.

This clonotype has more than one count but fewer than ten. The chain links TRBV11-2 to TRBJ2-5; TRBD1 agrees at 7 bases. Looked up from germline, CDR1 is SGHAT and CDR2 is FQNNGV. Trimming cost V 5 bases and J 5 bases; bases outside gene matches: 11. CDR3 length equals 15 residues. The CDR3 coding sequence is TGTGCCAGCAGCGAAGTCTTAGTCAGGGGGGAGACCCAGTACTTC. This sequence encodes CASSEVLVRGETQYF.

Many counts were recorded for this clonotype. Here the CDR3 DNA reads TGTGCCAGCAGCCGCGTTAGATATTCCTACAATGAGCAGTTCTTC. Its translation: CASSRVRYSYNEQFF. V usage is TRBV7-8 and J usage is TRBJ2-1; no clear D. V shed 5 bases and J shed 1 base, with 12 bases lying between them. CDR3 length: 15 residues. Germline V gene sequence: CDR1 SGHVS, CDR2 FQNEAQ.

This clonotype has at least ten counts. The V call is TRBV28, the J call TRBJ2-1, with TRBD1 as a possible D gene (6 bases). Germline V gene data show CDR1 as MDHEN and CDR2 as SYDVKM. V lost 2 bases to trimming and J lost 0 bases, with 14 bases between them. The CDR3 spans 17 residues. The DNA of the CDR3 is TGTGCCAGCAGTTTAGGGGGCGCGCCAGACTCCTACAATGAGCAGTTCTTC. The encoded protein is CASSLGGAPDSYNEQFF.

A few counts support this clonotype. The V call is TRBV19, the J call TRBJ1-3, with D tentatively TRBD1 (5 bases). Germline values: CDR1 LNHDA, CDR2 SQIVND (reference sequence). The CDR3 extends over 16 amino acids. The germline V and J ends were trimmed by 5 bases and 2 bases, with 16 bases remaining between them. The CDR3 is CASSRPKKGPGNTIYF. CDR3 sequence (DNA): TGTGCCAGTAGTCGCCCGAAGAAGGGGCCTGGAAACACCATATATTTT.

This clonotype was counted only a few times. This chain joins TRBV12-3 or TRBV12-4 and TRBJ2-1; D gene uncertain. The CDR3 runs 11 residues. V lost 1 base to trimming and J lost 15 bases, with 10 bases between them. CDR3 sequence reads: CASSLGRNGFF. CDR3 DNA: TGTGCCAGCAGTTTAGGGAGAAACGGGTTCTTC.

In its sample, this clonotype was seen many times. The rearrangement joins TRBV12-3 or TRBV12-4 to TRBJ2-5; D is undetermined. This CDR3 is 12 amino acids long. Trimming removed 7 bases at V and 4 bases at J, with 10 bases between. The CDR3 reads CASKEAGETQYF. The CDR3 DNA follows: TGTGCCAGCAAAGAGGCAGGAGAGACCCAGTACTTC.

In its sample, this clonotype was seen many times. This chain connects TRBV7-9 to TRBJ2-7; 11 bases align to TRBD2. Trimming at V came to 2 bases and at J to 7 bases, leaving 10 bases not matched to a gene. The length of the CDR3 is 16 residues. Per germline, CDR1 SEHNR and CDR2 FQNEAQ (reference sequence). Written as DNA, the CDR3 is TGTGCCAGCAGCTTAACTACTAGCGGGAGAAAAGGAGAGCAGTACTTC. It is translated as CASSLTTSGRKGEQYF.

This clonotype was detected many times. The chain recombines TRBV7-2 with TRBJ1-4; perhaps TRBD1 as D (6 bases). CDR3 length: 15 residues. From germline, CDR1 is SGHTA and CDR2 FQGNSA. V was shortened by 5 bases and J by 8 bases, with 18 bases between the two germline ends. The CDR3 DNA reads TGTGCCAGCAGCCAACGCGGACACCAGGGGGAAAAACTGTTTTTT. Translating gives CASSQRGHQGEKLFF.

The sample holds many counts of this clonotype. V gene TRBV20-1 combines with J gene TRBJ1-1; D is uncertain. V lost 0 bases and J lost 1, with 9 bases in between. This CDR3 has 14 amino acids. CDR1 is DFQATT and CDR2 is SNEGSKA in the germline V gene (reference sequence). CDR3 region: CSAREGAGNTEAFF. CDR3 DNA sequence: TGCAGTGCTAGAGAGGGAGCAGGGAACACTGAAGCTTTCTTT.

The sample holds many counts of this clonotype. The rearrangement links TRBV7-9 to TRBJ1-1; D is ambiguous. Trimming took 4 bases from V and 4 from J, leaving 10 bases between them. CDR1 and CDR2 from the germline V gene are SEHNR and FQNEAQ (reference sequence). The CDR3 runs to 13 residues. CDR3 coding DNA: TGTGCCAGCAGCTGGACTGACTCCACTGAAGCTTTCTTT. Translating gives CASSWTDSTEAFF.

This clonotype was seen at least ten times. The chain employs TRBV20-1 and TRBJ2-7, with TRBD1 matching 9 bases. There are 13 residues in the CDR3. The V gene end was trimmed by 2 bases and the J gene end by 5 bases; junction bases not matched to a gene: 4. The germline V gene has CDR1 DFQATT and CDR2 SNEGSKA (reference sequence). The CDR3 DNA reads TGCAGTGCTAGAACAGGGGGCATCGACGAGCAGTACTTC. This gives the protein CSARTGGIDEQYF.